The source of this T cell receptor (beta chain) is a study of CD8+CD57+ T cells in acquired aplastic anemia. Profiling of TCR beta VDJ combinations and CDR3 sequences used genomic DNA as template. MiXCR was run by TCRdb on the reads, yielding one entry per CDR3 protein. The data hold more than 150,000 distinct CDR3 sequences, with 64% observed a single time. Per germline, CDR1 SGHRS and CDR2 YFSETQ. Trimming took 3 bases from V and 9 from J; bases not matched to a gene: 5. The CDR3 totals 13 residues. The source of this sequence is a human donor with severe aplastic anemia or a healthy control (not recorded which). Sequenced sample: sorted CD4+, CD8+, or CD8+CD57+ T cells (not recorded which) from PBMCs. The chain joins TRBV5-1 to TRBJ2-3; 9 bases fit TRBD1. In nucleotides, the CDR3 is TGCGCCAGCAGCTCCGCCGGGACAGGGACGCAGTATTTT. This sequence encodes CASSSAGTGTQYF.